This T cell receptor beta chain was identified during a study of cytomegalovirus exposure and HLA in healthy donors. General study results and limits: In the analysis, some V segments, TRBV6-2 and TRBV6-3 included, were excluded as indistinguishable. Some TCR beta chains (164 of them) were listed as cytomegalovirus-associated. Data from an earlier analysis indicated that most TCR beta V segments were productive either about 87% or about 30% of the time.

Concerning this clone itself: Its antigen is not known.

Primers for the PCR totalled 60 Vbeta and 13 Jbeta. Profiled with immunoSEQ multiplex PCR; TCRdb holds only in-frame clones, not every one. The sample has fewer than 200,000 clones; approximately 78% are singletons. The V segment lost 5 bases and the J segment 4 bases; nucleotides outside the gene matches: 13. This CDR3 is 17 amino acids long. Germline V lookup: CDR1 SGHTA, CDR2 FQGTGA. The sample comprised PBMCs. This sequence originates from a human donor in good health. The rearrangement uses TRBV7-3 and TRBJ2-5, with TRBD1 matching 10 bases. DNA for the CDR3: TGTGCCAGCAGCGCGACCGGGACAGGGGAAGGGGGAGAGACCCAGTACTTC. Encoded protein: CASSATGTGEGGETQYF.